This T cell receptor beta chain was found in a study of blood T cell repertoires in COVID-19. Across the study: Spain, Italy and the United States supplied samples that represented acute and convalescent COVID-19. In each case, the material was cDNA or gDNA derived from T cells, B-cell-depleted T cells, or PBMCs.

Some clones are missing from TCRdb's copy, which holds only in-frame ones; the method was immunoSEQ multiplex PCR. The data show approximately 200,000 clones, with approximately 75% seen just once and approximately 9.2% held by the top ten. From germline, CDR1 is SGHRS and CDR2 YFSETQ. The germline V and J ends were trimmed by 0 bases and 9 bases, with 19 bases remaining between them. There are 15 residues in the CDR3. The sequencing input was PBMCs or T cells enriched from blood (not recorded which). The TCR sequence derives from a man aged 40-55 years who had recovered from COVID-19. This rearrangement joins TRBV5-1 to TRBJ2-7; D is possibly TRBD1 (7 bases). As DNA, the CDR3 is TGCGCCAGCAGCTTGGAGGGGGCAACCTTGGGGGGGCAGTACTTC. Residues: CASSLEGATLGGQYF.